This T cell receptor (beta chain) was retrieved from a study of T cell repertoires in cytomegalovirus infection. General study findings and limits: The ex vivo response was dominated by HLA-C-restricted CMV-specific TCR beta clonotypes.

TCRdb redid the calling of the reads with MiXCR, one entry per CDR3 protein. This table has roughly 100,000 distinct CDR3 sequences, more than 15% appearing once. Comments on this clonotype: The antigen is undetermined.

The V and J ends lost 2 bases and 4 bases, in that order; junction bases with no gene match: 6. CDR1 is MNHNY, CDR2 SVGAGI, per germline (reference sequence). CDR3 length: 15 residues. The V call is TRBV6-6, the J call TRBJ2-5; 8 bases align to TRBD1. This receptor was obtained from a human donor in good health (CMV status not recorded). Some clones in this sample may be carry-over from other donors' samples. Sequencing was done on a sample of PBMCs. CDR3 bases: TGTGCCAGCAGTTACCGACAGGGGAGCGGAGAGACCCAGTACTTC. It yields the protein CASSYRQGSGETQYF.